The T cell receptor (beta chain) described here comes from a study of blood T cells in healthy people across ages. Study findings and constraints: In the absence of known donor CMV status, changes in expanded clonotypes were possibly confounded.

In each sample, at least 7 million PBMCs were isolated. For the second PCR, which ran for roughly 6 to 12 cycles, a sample-barcoded 5' primer and a J-beta primer mix were used. TCRdb recomputed calls from the 5' RACE reads with MiXCR, one row per CDR3 protein. Here the sample spans about 1.7 million distinct CDR3 sequences, 28% being singletons. The CDR3 has 14 amino acids. V was cut by 1 base and J by 3 bases, with 8 bases left in between. This clonotype was recorded many times. Antigen specificity is unknown. What was sequenced was blood. The source of this sequence is a woman aged 25 to 39 in good health. The chain joins TRBV12-3 or TRBV12-4 to TRBJ2-3; D perhaps matches TRBD2 (5 bases). The CDR3 sequence is CASSLGSGTDTQYF. DNA of the CDR3: TGTGCCAGCAGTTTAGGGAGCGGAACAGATACGCAGTATTTT.